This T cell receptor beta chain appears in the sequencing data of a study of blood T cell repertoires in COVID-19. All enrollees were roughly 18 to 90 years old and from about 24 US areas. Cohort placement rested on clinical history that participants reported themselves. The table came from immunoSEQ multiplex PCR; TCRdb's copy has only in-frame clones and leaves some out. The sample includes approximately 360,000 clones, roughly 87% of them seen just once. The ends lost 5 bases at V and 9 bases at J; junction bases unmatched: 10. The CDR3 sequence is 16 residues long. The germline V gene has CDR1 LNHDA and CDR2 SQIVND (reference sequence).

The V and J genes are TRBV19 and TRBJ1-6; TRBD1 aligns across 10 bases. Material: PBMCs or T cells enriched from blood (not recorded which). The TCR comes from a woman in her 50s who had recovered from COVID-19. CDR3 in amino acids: CASSPTTGGRGSPLHF. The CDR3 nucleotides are TGTGCCAGTAGTCCAACGACAGGGGGCAGGGGTTCACCCCTCCACTTT.